This T cell receptor beta chain originates from a study of T cells in Graves' hyperthyroidism and ophthalmopathy. General study results and limits: Blood shared most expanded thyroid clonotypes above 0.001. Model output signaled ophthalmopathy a median around 6.9 months ahead of onset.

This clonotype was observed at least ten times. Its target is not known. The investigators amplified TCR beta CDR3 regions from RNA transcripts. Researchers ran a first-round RT-PCR on the TCR CDR3 using the HTBI primer set. In TCRdb, the multiplex PCR reads were re-called with MiXCR into one record per CDR3 protein. The data contain about 400,000 distinct CDR3 sequences, roughly 14% of them singletons. Trimming shortened V by 0 bases and J by 4 bases, and 14 bases separated the two germline ends. CDR1 is LGHNT, CDR2 FRNRAP, per germline. The CDR3 is 16 residues long. Any patient presenting with uncontrolled infection, other autoimmune disease, pregnancy or lactation was left out.

The sequencing input was blood. This sequence joins TRBV12-5 and TRBJ2-3; possibly TRBD1 for D (5 bases). The receptor's source is a young man with Graves' ophthalmopathy. The CDR3, as DNA: TGTGCTAGTGGTTTGGTACAATCCAGCAGGGCAGATACGCAGTATTTT. It encodes CASGLVQSSRADTQYF.